These 10 T cell receptor beta chains share one sample of origin, sequenced in a study of Ad26.COV2.S vaccination and SARS-CoV-2 variants. Sequenced by immunoSEQ multiplex PCR; TCRdb stores in-frame clones only, minus some. Seen here are some 45,000 clones, 75% to 85% observed once, and the top ten hold around half. The sample was peripheral blood, taken after recovery from COVID-19. The receptors were sampled from a human donor who had recovered from COVID-19.

The V and J genes are TRBV5-1 and TRBJ2-3; the D is unclear. The CDR3 contains 13 residues. V lost 4 bases and J lost 2, with 8 bases in between. Per germline, CDR1 SGHRS and CDR2 YFSETQ. DNA for the CDR3: TGCGCCAGCAGCATTCGGCCCACAGATACGCAGTATTTT. It yields the protein CASSIRPTDTQYF.

V gene TRBV30 combines with J gene TRBJ1-2; tentatively, D is TRBD1 (6 bases). In germline, CDR1 is GTSNPN, CDR2 SVGIG (reference sequence). V gave up 1 base and J gave up 8 bases, with 17 bases separating them. The CDR3 runs 14 residues. CDR3 sequence reads: CAWSEGVRGGGYTF. CDR3 sequence (DNA): TGTGCCTGGAGTGAGGGGGTTAGGGGAGGCGGCTACACCTTC.

This chain uses TRBV7-9 with TRBJ2-7; 11 bases fit TRBD1. The CDR3 is made up of 16 amino acids. Germline V lookup: CDR1 SEHNR, CDR2 FQNEAQ (reference sequence). With V trimmed by 5 bases and J by 6 bases, 12 bases remained unmatched. CDR3 sequence reads: CASSTFSGTGGAEQYF. As DNA, the CDR3 is TGTGCCAGCAGCACATTCTCTGGGACAGGGGGGGCCGAGCAGTACTTC.

This clone was detected only a few times. V and J are TRBV21-1 and TRBJ1-1; the table calls TRBD1, which could not be checked here. TRBV21-1 is a known pseudogene. The CDR3 totals 13 residues. For the CDR3, the DNA is TGTGCCAGCAAGGCAACAGGCGGCACTGAAGCTTTCTTT. Amino acid sequence: CASKATGGTEAFF.

This rearrangement joins TRBV4-1 to TRBJ2-2, with D possibly TRBD1 on 5 matching bases. The CDR3 runs 15 residues. V shed 3 bases and J shed 4 bases, with 12 bases lying between them. Per the germline V gene, CDR1 is MGHRA and CDR2 is YSYEKL. The chain's CDR3 is CASSQDQGPTGELFF. In nucleotides, the CDR3 is TGCGCCAGCAGCCAGGACCAGGGTCCCACCGGGGAGCTGTTTTTT.

The chain uses TRBV14 and TRBJ1-5, with D maybe TRBD1 (5 bases). The V end lost 1 base, the J end lost 4 bases, and 8 bases lay between the germline ends. There are 14 residues in the CDR3. The germline CDR1 and CDR2 sequences are SGHDN and FVKESK. Written as DNA, the CDR3 is TGTGCCAGCAGCCAAGGACAGCCGAATCAGCCCCAGCATTTT. Amino acids: CASSQGQPNQPQHF.

The chain couples TRBV20-1 to TRBJ1-2, with TRBD1 as a possible D gene (6 bases). CDR1 is DFQATT and CDR2 is SNEGSKA in the germline V gene (reference sequence). CDR3 length: 11 amino acids. In nucleotides, the CDR3 is TGCAGGGTTGCAGGGGCGTATGGCTACACCTTC. Its translation: CRVAGAYGYTF.

This clone was counted at least ten times. The chain has TRBV28 and TRBJ2-3, with unresolved D. The CDR3 is made up of 14 amino acids. Germline CDR1 MDHEN, CDR2 SYDVKM. Trimming shortened V by 3 bases and J by 1 base, and 8 bases separated the two germline ends. The DNA of the CDR3 is TGTGCCAGCAGTTTTTTGAGCGGCACAGATACGCAGTATTTT. Protein product: CASSFLSGTDTQYF. Looking up the rest from reference TRBV28 and TRBJ2-3 gives the full variable domain: DVKVTQSSRYLVKRTGEKVFLECVQDMDHENMFWYRQDPGLGLRLIYFSYDVKMKEKGDIPEGYSVSREKKERFSLILESASTNQTSMYLCASSFLSGTDTQYFGPGTRLTVL.

This clone was seen more than once but under ten times. The rearrangement uses TRBV7-2 and TRBJ1-1; TRBD1 matches at 10 bases. Germline V gene sequence: CDR1 SGHTA, CDR2 FQGNSA. The V gene end was trimmed by 1 base and the J gene end by 8 bases; junction bases not matched to a gene: 4. The CDR3 runs to 14 residues. CDR3 nucleotide sequence: TGTGCCAGCAGCTTAGGGGACAGGGGAACCGAAGCTTTCTTT. It codes for CASSLGDRGTEAFF.

V is TRBV3-1 (or the pseudogene TRBV3-2) and J is TRBJ2-4; either TRBD1 or TRBD2 may supply D (5 bases each). The CDR3 is 15 amino acids. V lost 4 bases to trimming and J lost 0 bases, with 10 bases between them. CDR1 is LGHDT, CDR2 YNNKEL, per germline (reference sequence). This CDR3 reads CASSRPGTAKNIQYF. The CDR3 DNA sequence: TGTGCCAGCAGCCGCCCCGGGACAGCCAAAAACATTCAGTACTTC.